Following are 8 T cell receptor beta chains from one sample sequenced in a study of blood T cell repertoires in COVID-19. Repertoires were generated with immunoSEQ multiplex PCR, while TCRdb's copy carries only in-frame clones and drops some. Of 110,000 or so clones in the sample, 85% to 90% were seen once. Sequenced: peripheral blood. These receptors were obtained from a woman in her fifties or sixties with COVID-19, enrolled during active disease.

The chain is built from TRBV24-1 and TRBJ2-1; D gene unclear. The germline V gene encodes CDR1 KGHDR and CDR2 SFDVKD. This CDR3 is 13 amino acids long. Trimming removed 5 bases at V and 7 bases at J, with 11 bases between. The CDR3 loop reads CATSGRLGNEQFF. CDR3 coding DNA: TGTGCCACCAGTGGGCGGCTAGGAAATGAGCAGTTCTTC.

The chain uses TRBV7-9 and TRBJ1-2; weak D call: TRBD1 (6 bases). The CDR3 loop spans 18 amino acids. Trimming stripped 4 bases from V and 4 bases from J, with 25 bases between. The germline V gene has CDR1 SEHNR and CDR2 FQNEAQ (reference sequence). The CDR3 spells CASSSNWIRGSGAYGYTF. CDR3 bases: TGTGCCAGCAGCTCAAACTGGATCAGGGGAAGTGGAGCCTATGGCTACACCTTC.

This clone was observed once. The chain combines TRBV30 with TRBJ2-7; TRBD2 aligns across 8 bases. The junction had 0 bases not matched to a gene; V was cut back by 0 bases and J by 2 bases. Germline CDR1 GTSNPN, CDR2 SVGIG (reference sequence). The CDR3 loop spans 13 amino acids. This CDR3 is CAWSVGGAYEQYF. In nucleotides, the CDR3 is TGTGCCTGGAGTGTCGGGGGGGCCTACGAGCAGTACTTC.

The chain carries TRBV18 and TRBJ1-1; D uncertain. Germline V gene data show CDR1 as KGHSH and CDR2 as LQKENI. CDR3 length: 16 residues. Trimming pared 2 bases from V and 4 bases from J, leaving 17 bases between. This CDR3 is CASSPSPLLDSTEAFF. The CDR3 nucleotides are TGTGCCAGCTCACCATCGCCCTTGCTTGATAGCACTGAAGCTTTCTTT.

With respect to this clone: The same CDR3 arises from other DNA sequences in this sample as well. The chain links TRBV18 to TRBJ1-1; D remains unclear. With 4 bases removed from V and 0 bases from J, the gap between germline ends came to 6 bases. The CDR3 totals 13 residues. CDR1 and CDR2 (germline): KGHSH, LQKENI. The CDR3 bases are TGTGCCAGCTCACTGCAGTTGAACACTGAAGCTTTCTTT. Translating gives CASSLQLNTEAFF.

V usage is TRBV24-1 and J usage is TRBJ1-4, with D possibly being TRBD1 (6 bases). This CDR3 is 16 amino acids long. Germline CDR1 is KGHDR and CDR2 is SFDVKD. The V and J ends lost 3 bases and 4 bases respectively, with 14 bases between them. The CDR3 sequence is CATSDSHRAHNEKLFF. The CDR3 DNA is TGTGCCACCAGTGATAGTCACAGGGCCCATAATGAAAAACTGTTTTTT.

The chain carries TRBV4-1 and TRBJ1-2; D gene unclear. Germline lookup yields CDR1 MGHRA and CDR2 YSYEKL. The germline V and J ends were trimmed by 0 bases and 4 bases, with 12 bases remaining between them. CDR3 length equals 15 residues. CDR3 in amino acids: CASSQDGQEPYGYTF. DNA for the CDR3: TGCGCCAGCAGCCAAGATGGGCAGGAACCCTATGGCTACACCTTC.

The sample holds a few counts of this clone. The DNA of the CDR3 is TGCGCCAGCAGCCAAGACGGCGGATTGACGAGTGAAGCTTTCTTT. This encodes CASSQDGGLTSEAFF. The chain joins TRBV4-3 to TRBJ1-1, with D uncertain. The CDR3 length is 15 residues. Germline assignment: CDR1 LGHNA and CDR2 YSLEER. Between the trimmed V and J ends, which lost 0 bases and 7 bases, there was a span of 15 bases.